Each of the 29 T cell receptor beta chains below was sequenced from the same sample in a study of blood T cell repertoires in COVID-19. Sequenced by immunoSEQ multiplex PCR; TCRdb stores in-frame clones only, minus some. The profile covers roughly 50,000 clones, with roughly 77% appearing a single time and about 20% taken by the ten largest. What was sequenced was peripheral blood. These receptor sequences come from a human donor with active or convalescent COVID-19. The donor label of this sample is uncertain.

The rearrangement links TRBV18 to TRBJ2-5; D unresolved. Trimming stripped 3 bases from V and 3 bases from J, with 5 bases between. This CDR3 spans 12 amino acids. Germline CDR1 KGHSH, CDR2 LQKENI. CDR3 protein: CASSPREETQYF. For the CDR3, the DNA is TGTGCCAGCTCACCGCGTGAAGAGACCCAGTACTTC.

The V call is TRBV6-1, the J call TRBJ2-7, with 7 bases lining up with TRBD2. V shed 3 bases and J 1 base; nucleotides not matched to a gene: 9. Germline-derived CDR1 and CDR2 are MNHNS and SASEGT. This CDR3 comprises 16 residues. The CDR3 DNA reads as TGTGCCAGCAGTGAGGGCCAGCGGGGCTTTTCCTACGAGCAGTACTTC. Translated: CASSEGQRGFSYEQYF.

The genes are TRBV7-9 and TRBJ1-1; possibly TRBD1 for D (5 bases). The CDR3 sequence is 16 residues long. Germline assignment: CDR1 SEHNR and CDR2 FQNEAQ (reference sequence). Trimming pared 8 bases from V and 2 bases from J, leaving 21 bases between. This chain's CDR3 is CASYPVGGSSNTEAFF. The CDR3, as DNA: TGTGCCAGCTACCCGGTGGGGGGTTCGAGTAACACTGAAGCTTTCTTT.

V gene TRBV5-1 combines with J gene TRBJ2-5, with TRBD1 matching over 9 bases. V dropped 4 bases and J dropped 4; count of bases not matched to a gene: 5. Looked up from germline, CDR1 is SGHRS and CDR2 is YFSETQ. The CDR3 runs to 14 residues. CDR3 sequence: CASSEQGARETQYF. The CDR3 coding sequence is TGCGCCAGCAGCGAACAGGGGGCTCGAGAGACCCAGTACTTC.

The CDR3 DNA follows: TGTGCCAGCAGCTTAGGTCATATAGATGAAAAACTGTTTTTT. Its protein is CASSLGHIDEKLFF. This sequence joins TRBV7-9 and TRBJ1-4; no reliable D call. The length of the CDR3 is 14 residues. Germline lookup yields CDR1 SEHNR and CDR2 FQNEAQ (reference sequence). Trimming stripped 1 base from V and 6 bases from J, with 9 bases between.

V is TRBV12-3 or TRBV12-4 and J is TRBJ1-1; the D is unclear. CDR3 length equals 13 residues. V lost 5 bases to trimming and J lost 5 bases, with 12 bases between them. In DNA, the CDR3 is TGTGCCAGCAGTCCCCGTCGGGAAACTGAAGCTTTCTTT. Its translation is CASSPRRETEAFF.

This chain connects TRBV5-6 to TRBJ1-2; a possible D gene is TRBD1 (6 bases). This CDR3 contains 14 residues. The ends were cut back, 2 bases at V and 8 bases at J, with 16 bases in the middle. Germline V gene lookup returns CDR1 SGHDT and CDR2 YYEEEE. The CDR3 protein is CASSLQTGSGGYTF. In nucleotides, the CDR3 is TGTGCCAGCAGCTTACAAACAGGGTCAGGCGGCTACACCTTC.

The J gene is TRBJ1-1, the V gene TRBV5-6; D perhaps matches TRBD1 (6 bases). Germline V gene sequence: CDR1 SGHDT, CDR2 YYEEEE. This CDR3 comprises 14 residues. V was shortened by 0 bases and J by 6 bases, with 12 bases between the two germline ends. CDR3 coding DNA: TGTGCCAGCAGCTTGGGGACAGCTTCTTCTGAAGCTTTCTTT. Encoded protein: CASSLGTASSEAFF.

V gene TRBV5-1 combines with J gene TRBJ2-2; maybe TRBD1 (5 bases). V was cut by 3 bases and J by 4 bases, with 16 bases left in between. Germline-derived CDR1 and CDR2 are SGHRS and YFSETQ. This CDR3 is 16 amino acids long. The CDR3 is CASSWTINQGTGELFF. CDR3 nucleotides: TGCGCCAGCAGCTGGACGATTAACCAGGGCACCGGGGAGCTGTTTTTT. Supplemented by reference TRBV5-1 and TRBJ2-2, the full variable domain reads KAGVTQTPRYLIKTRGQQVTLSCSPISGHRSVSWYQQTPGQGLQFLFEYFSETQRNKGNFPGRFSGRQFSNSRSEMNVSTLELGDSALYLCASSWTINQGTGELFFGEGSRLTVL.

CDR3: CASSLDSGIQYF. In nucleotides, the CDR3 is TGTGCCAGCAGCTTAGATTCGGGGATCCAGTACTTC. V usage is TRBV7-9 and J usage is TRBJ2-5, with D possibly TRBD2 on 5 matching bases. This CDR3 has 12 amino acids. Germline V gives CDR1 SEHNR, CDR2 FQNEAQ (reference sequence). The V end was cut by 1 base, the J end by 10 bases, with 10 bases between. Full variable domain (outside the CDR3, taken from reference TRBV7-9 and TRBJ2-5): DTGVSQNPRHKITKRGQNVTFRCDPISEHNRLYWYRQTLGQGPEFLTYFQNEAQLEKSRLLSDRFSAERPKGSFSTLEIQRTEQGDSAMYLCASSLDSGIQYFGPGTRLLVL.

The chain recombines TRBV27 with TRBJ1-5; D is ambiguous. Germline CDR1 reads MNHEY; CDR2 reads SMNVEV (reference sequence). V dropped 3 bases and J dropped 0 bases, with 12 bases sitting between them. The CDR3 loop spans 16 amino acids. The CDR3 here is CASSLKQPYSNQPQHF. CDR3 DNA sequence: TGTGCCAGCAGTTTGAAACAGCCATATAGCAATCAGCCCCAGCATTTT.

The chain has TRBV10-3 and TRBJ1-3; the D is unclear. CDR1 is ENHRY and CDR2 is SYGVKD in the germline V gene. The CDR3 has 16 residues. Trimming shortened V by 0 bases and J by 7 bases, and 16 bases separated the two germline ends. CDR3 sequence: CAISESSGKSWNTIYF. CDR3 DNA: TGTGCCATCAGTGAGTCGTCAGGCAAGTCCTGGAACACCATATATTTT.

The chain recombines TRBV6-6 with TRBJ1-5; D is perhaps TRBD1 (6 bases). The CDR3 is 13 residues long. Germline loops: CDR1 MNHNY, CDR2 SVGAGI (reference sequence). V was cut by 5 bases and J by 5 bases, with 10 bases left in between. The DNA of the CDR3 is TGTGCCAGCAGTCCCTACAGGGATCAGCCCCAGCATTTT. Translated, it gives CASSPYRDQPQHF.

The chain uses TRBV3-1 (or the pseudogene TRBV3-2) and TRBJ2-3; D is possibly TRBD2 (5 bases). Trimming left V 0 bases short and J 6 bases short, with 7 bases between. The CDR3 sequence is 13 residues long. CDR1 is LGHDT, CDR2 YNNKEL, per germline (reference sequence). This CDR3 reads CASSQEGADTQYF. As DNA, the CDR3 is TGTGCCAGCAGCCAAGAGGGAGCTGATACGCAGTATTTT.

CDR3 nucleotides: TGCGCCAGCAGCTCGGAGGGCAGCCAGACCCAGTACTTC. Protein: CASSSEGSQTQYF. This chain uses TRBV5-1 with TRBJ2-5; perhaps TRBD2 as D (6 bases). V was pared by 3 bases and J by 6 bases, with 12 bases between. CDR3 size: 13 residues. Germline V gives CDR1 SGHRS, CDR2 YFSETQ.

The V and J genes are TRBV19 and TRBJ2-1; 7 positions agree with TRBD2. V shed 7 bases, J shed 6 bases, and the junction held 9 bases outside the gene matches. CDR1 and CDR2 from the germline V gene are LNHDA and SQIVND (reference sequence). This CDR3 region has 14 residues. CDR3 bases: TGTGCCAGTACAGCGGGGTGGTTGGGCAATGAGCAGTTCTTC. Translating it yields CASTAGWLGNEQFF.

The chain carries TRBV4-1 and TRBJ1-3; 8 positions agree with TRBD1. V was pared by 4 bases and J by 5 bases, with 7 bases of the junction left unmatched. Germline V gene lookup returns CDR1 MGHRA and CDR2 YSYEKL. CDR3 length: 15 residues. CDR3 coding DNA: TGCGCCAGCAGCCCCTTGGGGACAGGAAGAAACACCATATATTTT. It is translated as CASSPLGTGRNTIYF.

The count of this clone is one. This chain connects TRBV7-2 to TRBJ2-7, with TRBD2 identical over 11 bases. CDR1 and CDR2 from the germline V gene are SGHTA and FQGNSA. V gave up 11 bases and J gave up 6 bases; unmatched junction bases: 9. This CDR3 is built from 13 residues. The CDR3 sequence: CALAGGKEGEQYF. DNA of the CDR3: TGTGCCCTAGCGGGAGGAAAGGAAGGCGAGCAGTACTTC.

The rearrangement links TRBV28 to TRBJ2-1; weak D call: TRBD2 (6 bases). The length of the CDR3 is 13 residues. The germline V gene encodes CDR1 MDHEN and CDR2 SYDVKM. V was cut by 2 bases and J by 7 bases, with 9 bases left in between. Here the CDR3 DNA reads TGTGCCAGCAGTTTACGCAGCGGGAATGAGCAGTTCTTC. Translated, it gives CASSLRSGNEQFF.

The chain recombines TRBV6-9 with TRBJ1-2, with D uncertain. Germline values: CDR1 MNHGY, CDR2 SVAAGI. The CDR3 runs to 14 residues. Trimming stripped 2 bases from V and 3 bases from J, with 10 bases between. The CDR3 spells CASSYTGKDYGYTF. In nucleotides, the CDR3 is TGTGCCAGCAGTTATACCGGGAAAGACTATGGCTACACCTTC.

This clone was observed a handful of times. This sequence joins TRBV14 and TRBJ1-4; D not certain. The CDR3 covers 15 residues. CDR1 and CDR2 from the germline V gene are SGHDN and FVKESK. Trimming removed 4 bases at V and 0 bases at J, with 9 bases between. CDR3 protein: CASSPKHPTNEKLFF. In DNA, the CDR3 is TGTGCCAGCAGCCCAAAACACCCAACTAATGAAAAACTGTTTTTT. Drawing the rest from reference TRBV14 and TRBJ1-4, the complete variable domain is EAGVTQFPSHSVIEKGQTVTLRCDPISGHDNLYWYRRVMGKEIKFLLHFVKESKQDESGMPNNRFLAERTGGTYSTLKVQPAELEDSGVYFCASSPKHPTNEKLFFGSGTQLSVL.

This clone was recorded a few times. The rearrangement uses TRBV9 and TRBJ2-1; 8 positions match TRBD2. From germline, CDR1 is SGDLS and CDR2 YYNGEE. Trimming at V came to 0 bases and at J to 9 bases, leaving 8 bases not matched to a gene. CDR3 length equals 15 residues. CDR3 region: CASSVGGGLEAEQFF. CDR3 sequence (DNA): TGTGCCAGCAGCGTAGGAGGGGGACTAGAGGCTGAGCAGTTCTTC. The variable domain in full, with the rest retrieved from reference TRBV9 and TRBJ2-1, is DSGVTQTPKHLITATGQRVTLRCSPRSGDLSVYWYQQSLDQGLQFLIQYYNGEERAKGNILERFSAQQFPDLHSELNLSSLELGDSALYFCASSVGGGLEAEQFFGPGTRLTVL.

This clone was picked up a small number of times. This chain's CDR3 is CASSGLAGVGNNEQFF. For the CDR3, the DNA is TGTGCCAGCAGTGGACTAGCGGGAGTGGGGAACAATGAGCAGTTCTTC. The V and J genes are TRBV5-4 and TRBJ2-1; 13 bases align to TRBD2. The germline gives CDR1 SGHNT, CDR2 YYREEE (reference sequence). The CDR3 is 16 amino acids. The V gene end was trimmed by 5 bases and the J gene end by 5 bases; junction bases not matched to a gene: 7.

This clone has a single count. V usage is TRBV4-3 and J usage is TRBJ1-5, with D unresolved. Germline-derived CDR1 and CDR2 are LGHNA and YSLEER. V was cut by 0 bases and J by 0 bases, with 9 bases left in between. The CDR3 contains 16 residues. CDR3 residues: CASSQEGPLSNQPQHF. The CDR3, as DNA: TGCGCCAGCAGCCAAGAGGGCCCTCTTAGCAATCAGCCCCAGCATTTT.

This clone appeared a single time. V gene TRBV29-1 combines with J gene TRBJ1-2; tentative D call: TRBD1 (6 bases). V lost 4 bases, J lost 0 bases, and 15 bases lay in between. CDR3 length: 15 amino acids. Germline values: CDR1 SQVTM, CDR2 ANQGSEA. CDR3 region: CSVAGGDNSNYGYTF. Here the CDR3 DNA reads TGCAGCGTTGCGGGGGGGGACAATTCTAACTATGGCTACACCTTC. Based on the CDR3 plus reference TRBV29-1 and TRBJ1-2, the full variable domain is SAVISQKPSRDICQRGTSLTIQCQVDSQVTMMFWYRQQPGQSLTLIATANQGSEATYESGFVIDKFPISRPNLTFSTLTVSNMSPEDSSIYLCSVAGGDNSNYGYTFGSGTRLTVV.

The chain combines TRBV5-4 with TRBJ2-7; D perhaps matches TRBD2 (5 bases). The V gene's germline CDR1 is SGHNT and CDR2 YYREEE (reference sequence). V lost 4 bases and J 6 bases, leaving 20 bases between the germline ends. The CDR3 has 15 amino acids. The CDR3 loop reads CASSGRDREGFEQYF. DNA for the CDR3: TGTGCCAGCAGCGGCCGGGATCGGGAAGGGTTCGAGCAGTACTTC.

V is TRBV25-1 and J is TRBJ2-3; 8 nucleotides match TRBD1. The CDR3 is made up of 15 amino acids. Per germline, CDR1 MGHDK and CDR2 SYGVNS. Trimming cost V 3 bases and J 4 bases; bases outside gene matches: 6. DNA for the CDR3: TGTGCCAGCAGTGACCACAGGGGGGTAGCAGATACGCAGTATTTT. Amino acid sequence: CASSDHRGVADTQYF. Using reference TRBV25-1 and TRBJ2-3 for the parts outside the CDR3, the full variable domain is EADIYQTPRYLVIGTGKKITLECSQTMGHDKMYWYQQDPGMELHLIHYSYGVNSTEKGDLSSESTVSRIRTEHFPLTLESARPSHTSQYLCASSDHRGVADTQYFGPGTRLTVL.

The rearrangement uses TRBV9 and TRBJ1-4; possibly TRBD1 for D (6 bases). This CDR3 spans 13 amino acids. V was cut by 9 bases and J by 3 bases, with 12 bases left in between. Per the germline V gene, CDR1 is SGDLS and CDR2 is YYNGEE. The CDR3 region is CANRGGANEKLFF. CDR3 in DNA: TGTGCCAACAGAGGGGGGGCTAATGAAAAACTGTTTTTT.

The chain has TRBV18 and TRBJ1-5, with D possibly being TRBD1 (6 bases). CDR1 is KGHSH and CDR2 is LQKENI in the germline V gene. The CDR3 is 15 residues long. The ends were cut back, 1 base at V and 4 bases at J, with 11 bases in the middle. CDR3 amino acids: CASSPQGQLNQPQHF. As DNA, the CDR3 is TGTGCCAGCTCACCACAAGGACAGCTAAATCAGCCCCAGCATTTT.